These 13 T cell receptor beta chains were sequenced from one sample in a study of shared clonotypes between healthy human individuals (TCRdb year 2020). CD8 naive samples consisted of CD45RO-negative cells that were positively selected for CCR7, yielding a CD45RA+CCR7+ population without TemRA cells. The library was obtained by the immunoSEQ multiplex PCR assay. As stored in TCRdb, this immuneACCESS dataset retains in-frame rearrangements with V and J assigned. A fraction of the clones does not appear; measured against another copy, unresolved V genes explain less than half of the discrepancy, and the remainder lacks a known reason. In all, the sample holds some 580,000 clones, and roughly 98% of those were seen once. Jointly, the top ten make up approximately 0.33% of the sample. The sample was naive CD8+ T cells sorted from blood. The cell subset or site label of this sample denotes: CD45RA+CCR7+. These receptor sequences come from a man under 40 in good health.

This chain uses TRBV27 with TRBJ2-7; either TRBD1 or TRBD2 may supply D (5 bases each). With 3 bases removed from V and 11 bases from J, the gap between germline ends came to 11 bases. The CDR3 consists of 11 residues. Germline V gene data show CDR1 as MNHEY and CDR2 as SMNVEV (reference sequence). In DNA, the CDR3 is TGTGCCAGCAGTTTCTCGGGGCGGGAGTACTTC. As protein: CASSFSGREYF.

In its sample, this clone was seen once. Written as DNA, the CDR3 is TGTGCCAGCAGCACTAACACAGGTCCCGCCTCTGGAAACACCATATATTTT. Protein product: CASSTNTGPASGNTIYF. The gene calls are TRBV7-9 and TRBJ1-3; a weak D match, TRBD1 (5 bases). CDR1 and CDR2 from the germline V gene are SEHNR and FQNEAQ (reference sequence). V lost 5 bases to trimming and J lost 0 bases, with 17 bases between them. CDR3 size: 17 residues. Based on the CDR3 plus reference TRBV7-9 and TRBJ1-3, the full variable domain is DTGVSQNPRHKITKRGQNVTFRCDPISEHNRLYWYRQTLGQGPEFLTYFQNEAQLEKSRLLSDRFSAERPKGSFSTLEIQRTEQGDSAMYLCASSTNTGPASGNTIYFGEGSWLTVV.

The chain combines TRBV10-2 with TRBJ2-1; 12 bases are a match to TRBD2. CDR1 WSHSY and CDR2 SAAADI come from the germline V gene. V dropped 0 bases and J dropped 8; count of bases not matched to a gene: 5. There are 16 residues in the CDR3. The CDR3 nucleotides are TGCGCCAGCAGTGAGTCGCCTAGCGGGAGGGTAGATGAGCAGTTCTTC. As protein: CASSESPSGRVDEQFF.

The chain carries TRBV18 and TRBJ2-7, with 12 bases fitting TRBD2. The CDR3 sequence is 16 residues long. V gave up 3 bases and J gave up 4 bases; unmatched junction bases: 7. Germline lookup yields CDR1 KGHSH and CDR2 LQKENI. The DNA for the CDR3 is TGTGCCAGCTCACCCTCTAGCGGGAGGGAATCTTACGAGCAGTACTTC. This codes for CASSPSSGRESYEQYF.

The chain recombines TRBV28 with TRBJ2-7; D is uncertain. The CDR3 is 13 amino acids. Deletions cut 2 bases from V and 0 bases from J, with 5 bases between. Germline V gives CDR1 MDHEN, CDR2 SYDVKM. CDR3 sequence (DNA): TGTGCCAGCAGTTTAGGGTACTCCTACGAGCAGTACTTC. As protein: CASSLGYSYEQYF. The full variable domain, completed using reference TRBV28 and TRBJ2-7, is DVKVTQSSRYLVKRTGEKVFLECVQDMDHENMFWYRQDPGLGLRLIYFSYDVKMKEKGDIPEGYSVSREKKERFSLILESASTNQTSMYLCASSLGYSYEQYFGPGTRLTVT.

The chain uses TRBV6-6 and TRBJ2-7; D may be TRBD2 (6 bases). The CDR3 extends over 15 amino acids. The germline V gene has CDR1 MNHNY and CDR2 SVGAGI (reference sequence). V was shortened by 2 bases and J by 2 bases, with 13 bases between the two germline ends. The CDR3 region has the DNA TGTGCCAGCAGTTACGGAGGGGAGCGGCCCTACGAGCAGTACTTC. It encodes CASSYGGERPYEQYF.

The genes are TRBV5-4 and TRBJ2-1; 7 nucleotides match TRBD1. J gave up 3 bases and V 4 bases, and 10 bases lay outside the gene matches. The CDR3 sequence is 16 residues long. Germline V gives CDR1 SGHNT, CDR2 YYREEE (reference sequence). CDR3 sequence reads: CASSPTGTEIYNEQFF. The CDR3, as DNA: TGTGCCAGCAGCCCTACCGGGACAGAAATCTACAATGAGCAGTTCTTC.

The chain couples TRBV7-9 to TRBJ2-7; no reliable D call. Germline V gene data show CDR1 as SEHNR and CDR2 as FQNEAQ (reference sequence). This CDR3 has 15 amino acids. The V end lost 5 bases, the J end lost 3 bases, and 17 bases lay between the germline ends. Here the CDR3 reads CASSPLRGQVYEQYF. CDR3 nucleotide sequence: TGTGCCAGCAGCCCCCTCCGCGGTCAAGTCTACGAGCAGTACTTC. The full variable domain, its missing parts supplied by reference TRBV7-9 and TRBJ2-7, is DTGVSQNPRHKITKRGQNVTFRCDPISEHNRLYWYRQTLGQGPEFLTYFQNEAQLEKSRLLSDRFSAERPKGSFSTLEIQRTEQGDSAMYLCASSPLRGQVYEQYFGPGTRLTVT.

The V gene is TRBV7-9, the J gene TRBJ2-7; 11 bases fit TRBD1. CDR3 length: 18 amino acids. CDR1 and CDR2 from the germline V gene are SEHNR and FQNEAQ (reference sequence). Trimming cost V 5 bases and J 0 bases; bases outside gene matches: 12. CDR3 in amino acids: CASSTWTGGPSSSYEQYF. As DNA, the CDR3 is TGTGCCAGCAGCACTTGGACAGGGGGCCCTTCCAGCTCCTACGAGCAGTACTTC.

This chain joins TRBV18 and TRBJ2-1; possible D gene TRBD2, 6 bases. The CDR3 totals 16 residues. V was cut by 3 bases and J by 4 bases, with 16 bases left in between. Germline CDR1 KGHSH, CDR2 LQKENI. DNA for the CDR3: TGTGCCAGCTCACCTACACCGGGGGAGAATTACAATGAGCAGTTCTTC. This sequence encodes CASSPTPGENYNEQFF.

This clone was recorded once. The J gene is TRBJ2-7, the V gene TRBV6-1; D gene ambiguous. The V and J ends lost 2 bases and 2 bases respectively, with 7 bases between them. The CDR3 totals 13 residues. Germline loops: CDR1 MNHNS, CDR2 SASEGT. The CDR3 nucleotides are TGTGCCAGCAGTGAATCAGGCCCCTACGAGCAGTACTTC. Residues: CASSESGPYEQYF.

V gene TRBV4-1 combines with J gene TRBJ2-7; the D gene is possibly TRBD1 (5 bases). Per germline, CDR1 MGHRA and CDR2 YSYEKL. V was cut by 1 base and J by 4 bases, with 14 bases left in between. The CDR3 has 15 amino acids. CDR3: CASSQAETAAYEQYF. DNA of the CDR3: TGCGCCAGCAGCCAAGCGGAGACAGCAGCTTACGAGCAGTACTTC.

This chain joins TRBV7-9 and TRBJ2-1, with 8 positions matching TRBD2. CDR1 and CDR2 (germline): SEHNR, FQNEAQ (reference sequence). The CDR3 consists of 15 residues. The junction had 5 bases not matched to a gene; V was cut back by 2 bases and J by 5 bases. CDR3 in amino acids: CASSLPGLGHNEQFF. The CDR3 nucleotides read TGTGCCAGCAGCTTACCGGGACTAGGCCACAATGAGCAGTTCTTC.